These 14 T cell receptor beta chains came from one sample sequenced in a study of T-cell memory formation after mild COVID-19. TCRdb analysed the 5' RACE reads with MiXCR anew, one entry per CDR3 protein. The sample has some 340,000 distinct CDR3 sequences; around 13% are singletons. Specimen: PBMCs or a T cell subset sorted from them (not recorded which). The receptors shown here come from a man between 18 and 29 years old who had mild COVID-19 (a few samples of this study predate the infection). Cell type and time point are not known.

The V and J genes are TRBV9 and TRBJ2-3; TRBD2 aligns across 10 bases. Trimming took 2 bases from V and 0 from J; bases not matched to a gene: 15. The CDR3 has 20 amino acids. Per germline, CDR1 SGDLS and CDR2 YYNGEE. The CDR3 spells CASSVYQASGGSYSTDTQYF. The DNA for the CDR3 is TGTGCCAGCAGCGTGTACCAGGCTAGCGGGGGTTCCTATAGCACAGATACGCAGTATTTT. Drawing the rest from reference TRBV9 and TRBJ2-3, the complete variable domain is DSGVTQTPKHLITATGQRVTLRCSPRSGDLSVYWYQQSLDQGLQFLIQYYNGEERAKGNILERFSAQQFPDLHSELNLSSLELGDSALYFCASSVYQASGGSYSTDTQYFGPGTRLTVL.

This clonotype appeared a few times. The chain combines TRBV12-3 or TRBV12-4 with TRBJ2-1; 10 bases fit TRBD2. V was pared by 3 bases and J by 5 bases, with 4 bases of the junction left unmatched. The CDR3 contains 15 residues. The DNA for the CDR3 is TGTGCCAGCAGTTTCCCTAGCGGGGGCCACAATGAGCAGTTCTTC. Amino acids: CASSFPSGGHNEQFF.

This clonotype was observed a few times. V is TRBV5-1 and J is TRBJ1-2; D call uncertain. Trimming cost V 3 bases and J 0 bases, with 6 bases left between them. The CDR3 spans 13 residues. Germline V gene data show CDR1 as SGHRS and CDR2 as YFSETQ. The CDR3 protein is CASSSTANYGYTF. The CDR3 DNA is TGCGCCAGCAGCTCCACAGCTAACTATGGCTACACCTTC.

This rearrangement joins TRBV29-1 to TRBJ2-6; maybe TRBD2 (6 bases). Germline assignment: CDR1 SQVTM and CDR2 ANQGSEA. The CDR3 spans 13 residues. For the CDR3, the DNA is TGCGGCGGAGGGGACTCTGGGGCCAACGTCCTGACTTTC. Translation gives CGGGDSGANVLTF.

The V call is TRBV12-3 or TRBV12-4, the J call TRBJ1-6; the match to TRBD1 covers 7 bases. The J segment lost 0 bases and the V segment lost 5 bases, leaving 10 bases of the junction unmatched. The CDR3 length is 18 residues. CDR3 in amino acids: CASSPGRDSSSYNSPLHF. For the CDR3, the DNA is TGTGCCAGCAGTCCGGGTCGGGACAGTAGCTCCTATAATTCACCCCTCCACTTT.

CDR3 residues: CSARVTGKETQYF. In DNA form, the CDR3 reads TGCAGTGCTAGAGTTACAGGGAAAGAGACCCAGTACTTC. The genes are TRBV20-1 and TRBJ2-5, with TRBD1 as a possible D gene (6 bases). CDR1 and CDR2 from the germline V gene are DFQATT and SNEGSKA (reference sequence). This CDR3 region has 13 residues. V lost 1 base and J 3 bases, leaving 9 bases between the germline ends.

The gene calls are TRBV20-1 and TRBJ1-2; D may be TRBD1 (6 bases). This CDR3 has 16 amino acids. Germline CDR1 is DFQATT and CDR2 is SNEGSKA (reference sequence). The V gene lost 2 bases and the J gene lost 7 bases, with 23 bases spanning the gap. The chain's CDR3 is CSARFSQQGPRGGYTF. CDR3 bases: TGCAGTGCTAGATTTAGCCAACAGGGACCCCGCGGTGGCTACACCTTC.

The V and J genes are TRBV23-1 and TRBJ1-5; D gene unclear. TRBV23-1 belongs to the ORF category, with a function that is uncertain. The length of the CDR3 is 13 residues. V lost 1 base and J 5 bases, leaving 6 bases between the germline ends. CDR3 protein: CASSQLSYQPQHF. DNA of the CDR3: TGCGCCAGCAGTCAATTAAGTTATCAGCCCCAGCATTTT.

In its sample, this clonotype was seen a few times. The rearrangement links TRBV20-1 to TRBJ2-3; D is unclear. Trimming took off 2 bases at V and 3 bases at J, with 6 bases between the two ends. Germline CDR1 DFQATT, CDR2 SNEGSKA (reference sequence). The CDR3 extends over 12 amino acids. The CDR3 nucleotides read TGCAGTGCTAGAACCGGGACAGATACGCAGTATTTT. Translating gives CSARTGTDTQYF.

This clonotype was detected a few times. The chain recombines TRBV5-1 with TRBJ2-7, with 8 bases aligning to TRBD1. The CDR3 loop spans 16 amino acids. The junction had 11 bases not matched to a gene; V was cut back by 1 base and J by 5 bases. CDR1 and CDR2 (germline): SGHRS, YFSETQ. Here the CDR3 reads CASSLRGRGLSHEQYF. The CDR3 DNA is TGCGCCAGCAGCTTGCGGGGCAGGGGGCTATCCCACGAGCAGTACTTC.

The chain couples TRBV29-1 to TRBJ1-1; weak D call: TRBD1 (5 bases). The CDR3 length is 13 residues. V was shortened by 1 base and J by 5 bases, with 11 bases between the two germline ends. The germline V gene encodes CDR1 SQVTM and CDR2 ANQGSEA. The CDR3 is CSVEGQPGTEAFF. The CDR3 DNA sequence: TGCAGCGTTGAAGGACAGCCGGGTACTGAAGCTTTCTTT. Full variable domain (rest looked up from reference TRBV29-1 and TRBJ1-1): SAVISQKPSRDICQRGTSLTIQCQVDSQVTMMFWYRQQPGQSLTLIATANQGSEATYESGFVIDKFPISRPNLTFSTLTVSNMSPEDSSIYLCSVEGQPGTEAFFGQGTRLTVV.

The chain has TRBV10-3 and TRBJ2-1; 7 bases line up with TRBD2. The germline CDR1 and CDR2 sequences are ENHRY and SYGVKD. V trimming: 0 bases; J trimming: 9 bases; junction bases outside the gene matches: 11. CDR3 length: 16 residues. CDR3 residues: CAISESATGGAPEQFF. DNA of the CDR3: TGTGCCATCAGTGAGTCGGCGACGGGGGGTGCCCCTGAGCAGTTCTTC.

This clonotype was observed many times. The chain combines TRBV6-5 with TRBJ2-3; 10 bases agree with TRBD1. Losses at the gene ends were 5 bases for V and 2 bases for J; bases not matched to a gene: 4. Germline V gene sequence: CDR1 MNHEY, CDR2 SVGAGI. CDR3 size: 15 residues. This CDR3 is CASSGQGGPTDTQYF. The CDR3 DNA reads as TGTGCCAGCAGTGGACAGGGGGGCCCCACAGATACGCAGTATTTT.

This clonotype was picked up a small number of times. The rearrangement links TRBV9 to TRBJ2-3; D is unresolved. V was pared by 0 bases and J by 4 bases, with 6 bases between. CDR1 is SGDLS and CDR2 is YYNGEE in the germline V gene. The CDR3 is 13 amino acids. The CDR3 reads CASSVVSSDTQYF. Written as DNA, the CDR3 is TGTGCCAGCAGCGTAGTCAGCTCAGATACGCAGTATTTT. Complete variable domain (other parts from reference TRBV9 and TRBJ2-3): DSGVTQTPKHLITATGQRVTLRCSPRSGDLSVYWYQQSLDQGLQFLIQYYNGEERAKGNILERFSAQQFPDLHSELNLSSLELGDSALYFCASSVVSSDTQYFGPGTRLTVL.